What follows are 26 T cell receptor beta chains derived from one specimen sequenced in a study of blood T cells in healthy people across ages (dated by TCRdb to 2015 to 2017). The library was made by 5' RACE. The sample was run on an Illumina HiSeq 2500. A second PCR of roughly 6 to 11 cycles was performed with a sample-barcoded 5' primer and a J-beta primer mix. The public reads were reprocessed in TCRdb via fastp at Q25 and MiXCR, keeping in-frame beta chains. Rows with one shared CDR3 protein collapse into an entry with the most common genes and DNA. For this sample there are hundreds of thousands of distinct CDR3 sequences; 20% to 30% appear just once. Over 2.5% of the sample is in the top ten clones. This sample also belongs to another study, concerning T cells of mothers and their children.

The sequenced sample consisted of blood. The receptor set was obtained from a boy aged 10-17 years in good health.

This clonotype was observed a handful of times. V is TRBV11-2 and J is TRBJ2-4; D might be TRBD1 (6 bases). This CDR3 is built from 15 residues. V was trimmed by 0 bases and J by 9 bases, leaving 15 bases between them. Germline lookup yields CDR1 SGHAT and CDR2 FQNNGV. CDR3 protein: CASSLDTQRTVIQYF. The CDR3 nucleotides read TGTGCCAGCAGCTTAGATACCCAGCGGACAGTCATTCAGTACTTC.

This clonotype was observed at least ten times. J is TRBJ2-3 and V is TRBV18, with D perhaps TRBD1 (6 bases). Trimming pared 3 bases from V and 2 bases from J, leaving 9 bases between. The CDR3 spans 14 residues. Germline V gene lookup returns CDR1 KGHSH and CDR2 LQKENI. The CDR3 DNA is TGTGCCAGCTCACCCGGACAGTCCACAGATACGCAGTATTTT. Its translation is CASSPGQSTDTQYF.

This clonotype was recorded many times. The junction shows a germline mismatch at one end, possibly a read error. The CDR3 here is CASSLGGVGQPQHF. CDR3 in DNA: TGTGCCAGCAGCTTAGGAGGGGTCGGTCAGCCCCAGCATTTT. The rearrangement uses TRBV12-3 or TRBV12-4 and TRBJ1-5, with a weak D call TRBD1 (5 bases). This CDR3 has 14 residues.

This clonotype was detected a few times. V is TRBV20-1 and J is TRBJ2-5, with 8 positions matching TRBD2. The CDR3 loop spans 15 amino acids. Germline V CDR1 and CDR2: DFQATT, SNEGSKA (reference sequence). The V gene end was trimmed by 5 bases and the J gene end by 1 base; junction bases not matched to a gene: 9. CDR3 protein: CSAPSGGVFQETQYF. The DNA for the CDR3 is TGCAGTGCTCCAAGCGGGGGCGTGTTCCAAGAGACCCAGTACTTC.

This chain links TRBV28 with TRBJ2-7; D unclear. The CDR3 runs to 16 residues. Germline lookup yields CDR1 MDHEN and CDR2 SYDVKM. V lost 6 bases and J 0 bases, leaving 18 bases between the germline ends. The CDR3 coding sequence is TGTGCCAGCAGATCTTACTTTGAACAGAGCTCCTACGAGCAGTACTTC. This sequence encodes CASRSYFEQSSYEQYF.

This chain uses TRBV12-3 or TRBV12-4 with TRBJ2-7; D is undetermined. The CDR3 is 13 residues long. Between the trimmed V and J ends, which lost 3 bases and 3 bases, there was a span of 9 bases. The CDR3 nucleotides are TGTGCCAGCAGTTTTGCTAACCTCTACGAGCAGTACTTC. Protein product: CASSFANLYEQYF.

This clonotype was counted between two and nine times. The chain carries TRBV7-9 and TRBJ2-4; TRBD1 might be the D (5 bases). The CDR3 covers 14 residues. Germline V gene lookup returns CDR1 SEHNR and CDR2 FQNEAQ (reference sequence). The V gene lost 3 bases and the J gene lost 6 bases, with 12 bases spanning the gap. The CDR3 nucleotides read TGTGCCAGCAGCTTGGGGCAGGTAGCAAACATTCAGTACTTC. Translated: CASSLGQVANIQYF.

This clonotype was recorded a few times. This rearrangement joins TRBV6-5 to TRBJ1-4; D might be TRBD1 (6 bases). The CDR3 totals 17 residues. Per germline, CDR1 MNHEY and CDR2 SVGAGI. V was pared by 0 bases and J by 4 bases, with 15 bases between. CDR3 residues: CASSYSIRGSNNEKLFF. Written as DNA, the CDR3 is TGTGCCAGCAGTTACTCGATTAGGGGGTCTAATAATGAAAAACTGTTTTTT.

The chain uses TRBV7-9 and TRBJ2-3; TRBD2 might be the D (5 bases). V was clipped by 5 bases and J by 6 bases, with 27 bases between them. This CDR3 is built from 18 residues. In germline, CDR1 is SEHNR, CDR2 FQNEAQ (reference sequence). The CDR3 reads CASSPHGWTGISTDTQYF. CDR3 sequence (DNA): TGTGCCAGCAGCCCCCATGGGTGGACGGGGATCTCAACGGATACGCAGTATTTT.

The chain has TRBV7-9 and TRBJ1-4; D call uncertain. Looked up from germline, CDR1 is SEHNR and CDR2 is FQNEAQ (reference sequence). Trimming took 5 bases from V and 0 from J, leaving 13 bases between them. The CDR3 runs to 16 residues. Written as DNA, the CDR3 is TGTGCCAGCAGCCCCCCCGTGGCAGCAACTAATGAAAAACTGTTTTTT. As protein: CASSPPVAATNEKLFF.

This chain connects TRBV29-1 to TRBJ2-1; 10 bases are a match to TRBD2. Germline assignment: CDR1 SQVTM and CDR2 ANQGSEA. J lost 5 bases, V lost 4 bases, and 8 bases had no gene match. The CDR3 extends over 15 amino acids. The CDR3 nucleotides read TGCAGCGTTGGGGGTACTAGCGGGACTGACAATGAGCAGTTCTTC. Protein product: CSVGGTSGTDNEQFF.

This clonotype was picked up a small number of times. The gene calls are TRBV29-1 and TRBJ1-2, with 7 bases that match TRBD1. V shed 3 bases, J shed 8 bases, and the junction held 12 bases outside the gene matches. The CDR3 is made up of 14 amino acids. Germline CDR1 reads SQVTM; CDR2 reads ANQGSEA. The DNA for the CDR3 is TGCAGCGTTGACTTTTCAGCAGGGGGAGAGGGCTACACCTTC. The encoded protein is CSVDFSAGGEGYTF.

This clonotype showed up just a few times. The chain is built from TRBV10-3 and TRBJ1-4; D uncertain. Per the germline V gene, CDR1 is ENHRY and CDR2 is SYGVKD. The CDR3 is made up of 17 amino acids. Trimming removed 11 bases from V and 7 bases from J, with 29 bases in between. The CDR3 DNA sequence: TGTGCCCACAACCCCAATTTCGGGCAGCCCTCGGGTGAAAAACTGTTTTTT. This gives the protein CAHNPNFGQPSGEKLFF.

This rearrangement joins TRBV12-3 or TRBV12-4 to TRBJ2-7; 12 positions match TRBD1. This CDR3 contains 12 residues. V was clipped by 8 bases and J by 5 bases; unmatched bases: 1. CDR3 region: CASWDRGHEQYF. The DNA for the CDR3 is TGTGCCAGCTGGGACAGGGGGCACGAGCAGTACTTC.

This clonotype was detected only a few times. The chain carries TRBV25-1 and TRBJ1-4; D call uncertain. V was clipped by 8 bases and J by 9 bases, with 13 bases between them. CDR1 is MGHDK and CDR2 is SYGVNS in the germline V gene. The CDR3 loop spans 12 amino acids. The CDR3 sequence is CASSLNEQKLFF. The CDR3, as DNA: TGTGCCAGCTCCCTAAACGAACAAAAACTGTTTTTT.

Regarding this clonotype: One junction end does not reproduce the germline sequence, and a read error may be involved. V is TRBV10-3 and J is TRBJ2-2; 7 bases align to TRBD2. This CDR3 is 15 amino acids long. CDR1 is ENHRY, CDR2 SYGVKD, per germline. CDR3 amino acids: CTISGRGTNTGELFF. The CDR3 DNA follows: TGTACCATCTCCGGGCGGGGGACCAACACCGGGGAGCTGTTTTTT.

The chain is built from TRBV7-2 and TRBJ1-4, with 7 bases matching TRBD1. Germline V CDR1 and CDR2: SGHTA, FQGNSA. CDR3 length: 15 amino acids. V trimming: 4 bases; J trimming: 5 bases; junction bases outside the gene matches: 7. The CDR3 region has the DNA TGTGCCAGCAGCTCCTGGACAGGAGGGAATGAAAAACTGTTTTTT. It specifies CASSSWTGGNEKLFF.

The rearrangement links TRBV6-1 to TRBJ2-1; D may be TRBD2 (7 bases). The germline CDR1 and CDR2 sequences are MNHNS and SASEGT. With 9 bases removed from V and 3 bases from J, the gap between germline ends came to 18 bases. The CDR3 has 15 amino acids. CDR3 DNA: TGTGCCAGTCTACAGGGTCGGGACTACTACAATGAGCAGTTCTTC. It encodes CASLQGRDYYNEQFF.

This clonotype has only a few counts. This sequence joins TRBV20-1 and TRBJ2-5; TRBD1 matches at 7 bases. This CDR3 region has 15 residues. Germline lookup yields CDR1 DFQATT and CDR2 SNEGSKA (reference sequence). V gave up 4 bases and J gave up 4 bases; unmatched junction bases: 12. DNA of the CDR3: TGCAGTGCTACCAGGGGGAACAGGGGCCTAGAGACCCAGTACTTC. Amino acids: CSATRGNRGLETQYF.

The CDR3 DNA follows: TGTGCCAGCAGCACCCTTCCGGGACAGGGGGCCTATGGCTACACCTTC. Amino acids: CASSTLPGQGAYGYTF. The V and J genes are TRBV21-1 and TRBJ1-2; the D segment call TRBD1 is taken from the table without a DNA check. TRBV21-1 is termed a pseudogene. The CDR3 extends over 16 amino acids.

This chain connects TRBV10-3 to TRBJ2-3; the match to TRBD2 covers 8 bases. CDR1 and CDR2 from the germline V gene are ENHRY and SYGVKD. There are 16 residues in the CDR3. V lost 2 bases to trimming and J lost 1 base; unmatched junction nucleotides: 5. Here the CDR3 reads CAISEKDSGGTDTQYF. In nucleotides, the CDR3 is TGTGCCATCAGTGAGAAAGATAGCGGGGGCACAGATACGCAGTATTTT.

The gene calls are TRBV6-6 and TRBJ1-4, with D possibly matching TRBD1 (6 bases). The CDR3 totals 16 residues. Germline CDR1 reads MNHNY; CDR2 reads SVGAGI (reference sequence). V lost 7 bases and J lost 6, with 21 bases in between. The CDR3 is CASNSQSGPGDEKLFF. The CDR3 nucleotides read TGTGCCAGCAATTCTCAGTCCGGGCCAGGGGATGAAAAACTGTTTTTT.

This clonotype appeared once. CDR3 protein: CASSSRGTWQETQYF. The CDR3 region has the DNA TGTGCCAGCAGTTCCCGGGGGACGTGGCAAGAGACCCAGTACTTC. The chain recombines TRBV6-5 with TRBJ2-5, with D possibly matching TRBD2 (6 bases). Germline values: CDR1 MNHEY, CDR2 SVGAGI. V was clipped by 4 bases and J by 2 bases, with 14 bases between them. CDR3 size: 15 residues.

This chain joins TRBV6-6 and TRBJ2-7; TRBD1 matches 10 bases. Germline lookup yields CDR1 MNHNY and CDR2 SVGAGI (reference sequence). The CDR3 extends over 16 amino acids. The V gene end was trimmed by 6 bases and the J gene end by 3 bases; junction bases not matched to a gene: 11. The CDR3 is CASSFVPGQGYYEQYF. The CDR3 coding sequence is TGTGCCAGCAGCTTCGTGCCGGGACAGGGGTACTACGAGCAGTACTTC.

This clonotype has just a few counts. The J gene is TRBJ2-2, the V gene TRBV12-3 or TRBV12-4; 7 bases match TRBD1. The CDR3 is 15 residues long. J gave up 2 bases and V 7 bases, and 7 bases lay outside the gene matches. The CDR3 nucleotides are TGTGCCAGCACCAGTACAGGGGTCAACACCGGGGAGCTGTTTTTT. It encodes CASTSTGVNTGELFF.

The chain combines TRBV4-1 with TRBJ2-3, with 9 nucleotides matching TRBD2. The CDR3 runs to 14 residues. CDR1 and CDR2 (germline): MGHRA, YSYEKL. V dropped 6 bases and J dropped 5; count of bases not matched to a gene: 6. The CDR3 DNA sequence: TGCGCCAGCAGAGGAGCGGGGGGTGAAGATACGCAGTATTTT. Protein sequence: CASRGAGGEDTQYF.